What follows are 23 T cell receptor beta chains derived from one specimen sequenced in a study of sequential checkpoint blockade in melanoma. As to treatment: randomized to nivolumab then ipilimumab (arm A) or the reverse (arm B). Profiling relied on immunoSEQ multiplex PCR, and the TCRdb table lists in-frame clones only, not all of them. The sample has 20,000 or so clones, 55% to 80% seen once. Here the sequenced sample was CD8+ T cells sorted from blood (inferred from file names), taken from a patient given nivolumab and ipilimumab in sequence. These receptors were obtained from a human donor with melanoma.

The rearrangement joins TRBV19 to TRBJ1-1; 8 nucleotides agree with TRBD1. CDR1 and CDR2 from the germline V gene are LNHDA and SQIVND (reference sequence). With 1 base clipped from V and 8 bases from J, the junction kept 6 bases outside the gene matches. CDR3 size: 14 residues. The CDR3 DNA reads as TGTGCCAGTAGTATAGGGGACAGGACGGAGGAAGCTTTCTTT. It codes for CASSIGDRTEEAFF.

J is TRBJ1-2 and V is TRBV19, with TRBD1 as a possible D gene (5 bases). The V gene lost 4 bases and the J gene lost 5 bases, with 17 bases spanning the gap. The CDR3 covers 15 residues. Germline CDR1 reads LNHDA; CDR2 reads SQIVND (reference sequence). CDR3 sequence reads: CASSTGSRLWYGYTF. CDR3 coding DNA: TGTGCCAGTAGTACAGGGTCTAGATTGTGGTATGGCTACACCTTC. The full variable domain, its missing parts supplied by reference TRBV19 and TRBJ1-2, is DGGITQSPKYLFRKEGQNVTLSCEQNLNHDAMYWYRQDPGQGLRLIYYSQIVNDFQKGDIAEGYSVSREKKESFPLTVTSAQKNPTAFYLCASSTGSRLWYGYTFGSGTRLTVV.

The DNA of the CDR3 is TGTGCCAGCAGCTACCGGGACAGGGGGTACGAGCAGTACTTC. It is translated as CASSYRDRGYEQYF. This chain links TRBV5-6 with TRBJ2-7; 11 bases are shared with TRBD1. J lost 4 bases, V lost 3 bases, and 3 bases had no gene match. From germline, CDR1 is SGHDT and CDR2 YYEEEE. There are 14 residues in the CDR3.

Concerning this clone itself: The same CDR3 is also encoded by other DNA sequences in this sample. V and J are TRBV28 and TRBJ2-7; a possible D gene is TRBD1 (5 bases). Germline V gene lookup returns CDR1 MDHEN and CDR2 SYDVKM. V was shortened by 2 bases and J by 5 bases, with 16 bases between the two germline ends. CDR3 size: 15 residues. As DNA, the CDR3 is TGTGCCAGCAGTTTAGGCTTCCAGGGAAACCACGAGCAGTACTTC. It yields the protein CASSLGFQGNHEQYF.

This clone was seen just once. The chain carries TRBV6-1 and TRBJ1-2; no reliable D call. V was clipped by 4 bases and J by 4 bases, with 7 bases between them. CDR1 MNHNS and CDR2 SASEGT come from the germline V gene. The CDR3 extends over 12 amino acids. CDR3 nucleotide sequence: TGTGCCAGCAGTGCCATCGGCTATGGCTACACCTTC. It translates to CASSAIGYGYTF.

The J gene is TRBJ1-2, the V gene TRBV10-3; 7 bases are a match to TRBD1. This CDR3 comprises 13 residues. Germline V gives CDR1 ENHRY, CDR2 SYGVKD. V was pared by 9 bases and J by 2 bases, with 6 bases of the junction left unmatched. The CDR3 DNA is TGTGCCATGGGGACAGTTTACAACTATGGCTACACCTTC. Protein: CAMGTVYNYGYTF.

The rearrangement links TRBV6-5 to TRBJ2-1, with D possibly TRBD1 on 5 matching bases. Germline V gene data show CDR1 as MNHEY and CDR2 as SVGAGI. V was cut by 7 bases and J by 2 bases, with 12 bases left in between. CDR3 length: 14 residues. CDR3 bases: TGTGCCAGCACCTCCCTCAGGGCCTACAATGAGCAGTTCTTC. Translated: CASTSLRAYNEQFF.

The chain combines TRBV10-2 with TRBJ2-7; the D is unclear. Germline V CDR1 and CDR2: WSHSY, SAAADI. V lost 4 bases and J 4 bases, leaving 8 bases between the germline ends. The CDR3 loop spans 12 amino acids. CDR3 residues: CASSVPKYEQYF. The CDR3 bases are TGCGCCAGCAGTGTTCCCAAATACGAGCAGTACTTC.

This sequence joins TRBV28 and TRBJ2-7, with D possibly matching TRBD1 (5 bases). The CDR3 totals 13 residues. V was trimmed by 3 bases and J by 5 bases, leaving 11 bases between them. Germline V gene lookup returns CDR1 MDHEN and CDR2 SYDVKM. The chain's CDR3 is CASSFQGWDEQYF. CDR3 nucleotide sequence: TGTGCCAGCAGTTTTCAGGGATGGGACGAGCAGTACTTC.

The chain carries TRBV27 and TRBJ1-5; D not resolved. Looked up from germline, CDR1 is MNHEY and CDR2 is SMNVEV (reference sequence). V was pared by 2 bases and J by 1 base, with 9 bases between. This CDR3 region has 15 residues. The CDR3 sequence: CASSLGLGSNQPQHF. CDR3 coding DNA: TGTGCCAGCAGTTTAGGACTGGGAAGCAATCAGCCCCAGCATTTT.

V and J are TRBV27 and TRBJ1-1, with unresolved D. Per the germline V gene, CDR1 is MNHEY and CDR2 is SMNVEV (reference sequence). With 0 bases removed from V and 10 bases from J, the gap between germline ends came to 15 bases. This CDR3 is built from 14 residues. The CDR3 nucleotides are TGTGCCAGCAGTTTATCTGGGGAGGATTGGTCAGCTTTCTTT. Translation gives CASSLSGEDWSAFF.

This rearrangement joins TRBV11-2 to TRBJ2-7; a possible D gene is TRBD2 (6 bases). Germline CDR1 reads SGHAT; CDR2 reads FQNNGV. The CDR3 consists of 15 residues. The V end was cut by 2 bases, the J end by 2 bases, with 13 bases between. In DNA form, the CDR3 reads TGTGCCAGCAGCTTATTACTAGCCTCGACCTACGAGCAGTACTTC. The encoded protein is CASSLLLASTYEQYF.

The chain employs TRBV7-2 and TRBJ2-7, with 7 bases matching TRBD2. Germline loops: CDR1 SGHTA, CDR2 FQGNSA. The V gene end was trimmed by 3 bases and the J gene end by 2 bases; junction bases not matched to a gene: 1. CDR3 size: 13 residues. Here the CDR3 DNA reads TGTGCCAGCAGCTTCCGGGGGGCCTACGAGCAGTACTTC. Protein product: CASSFRGAYEQYF. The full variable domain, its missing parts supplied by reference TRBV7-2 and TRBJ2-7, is GAGVSQSPSNKVTEKGKDVELRCDPISGHTALYWYRQSLGQGLEFLIYFQGNSAPDKSGLPSDRFSAERTGGSVSTLTIQRTQQEDSAVYLCASSFRGAYEQYFGPGTRLTVT.

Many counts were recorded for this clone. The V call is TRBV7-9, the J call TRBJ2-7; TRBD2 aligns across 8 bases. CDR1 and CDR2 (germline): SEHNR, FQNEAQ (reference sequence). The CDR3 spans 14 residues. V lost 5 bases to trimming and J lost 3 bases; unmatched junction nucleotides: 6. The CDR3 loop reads CASSPGLAFYEQYF. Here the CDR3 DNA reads TGTGCCAGCAGCCCCGGACTAGCCTTCTACGAGCAGTACTTC. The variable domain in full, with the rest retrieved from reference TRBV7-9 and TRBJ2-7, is DTGVSQNPRHKITKRGQNVTFRCDPISEHNRLYWYRQTLGQGPEFLTYFQNEAQLEKSRLLSDRFSAERPKGSFSTLEIQRTEQGDSAMYLCASSPGLAFYEQYFGPGTRLTVT.

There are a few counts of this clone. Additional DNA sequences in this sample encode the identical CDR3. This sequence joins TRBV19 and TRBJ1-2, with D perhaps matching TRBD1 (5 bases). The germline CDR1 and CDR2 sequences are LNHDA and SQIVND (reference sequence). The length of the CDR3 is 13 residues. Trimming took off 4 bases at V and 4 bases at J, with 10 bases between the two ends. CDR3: CASSTRQFYGYTF. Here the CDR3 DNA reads TGTGCCAGTAGTACCCGACAGTTCTATGGCTACACCTTC.

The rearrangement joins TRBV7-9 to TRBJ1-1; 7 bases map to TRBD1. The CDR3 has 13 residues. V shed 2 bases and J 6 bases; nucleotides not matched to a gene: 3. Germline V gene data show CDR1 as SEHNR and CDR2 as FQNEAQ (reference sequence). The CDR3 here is CASSLTGDPEAFF. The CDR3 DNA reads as TGTGCCAGCAGCTTAACAGGGGACCCTGAAGCTTTCTTT.

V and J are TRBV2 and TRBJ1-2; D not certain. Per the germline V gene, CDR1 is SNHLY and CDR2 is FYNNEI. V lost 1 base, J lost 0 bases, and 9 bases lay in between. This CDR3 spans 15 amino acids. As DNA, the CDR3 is TGTGCCAGCAGTGAAGTCCTAATCTCTAACTATGGCTACACCTTC. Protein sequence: CASSEVLISNYGYTF.

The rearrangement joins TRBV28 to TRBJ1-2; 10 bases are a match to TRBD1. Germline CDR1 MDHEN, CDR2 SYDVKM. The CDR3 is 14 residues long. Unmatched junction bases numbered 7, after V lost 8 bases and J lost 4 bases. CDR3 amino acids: CASGGTGESYGYTF. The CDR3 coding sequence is TGTGCCAGCGGCGGGACAGGGGAGAGCTATGGCTACACCTTC.

As DNA, the CDR3 is TGTGCCACCTATCTAGACAGGGCTAATGGAAACACCATATATTTT. It specifies CATYLDRANGNTIYF. The V call is TRBV7-9, the J call TRBJ1-3, with 7 bases aligning to TRBD1. CDR1 and CDR2 from the germline V gene are SEHNR and FQNEAQ (reference sequence). V dropped 10 bases and J dropped 3; count of bases not matched to a gene: 12. This CDR3 is built from 15 residues.

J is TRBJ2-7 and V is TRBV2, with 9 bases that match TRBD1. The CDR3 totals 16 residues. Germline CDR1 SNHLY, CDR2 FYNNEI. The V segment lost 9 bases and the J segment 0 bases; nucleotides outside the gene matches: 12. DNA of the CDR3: TGTGCCAGAGATGTGACAGGGGGTGAGAGCTCCTACGAGCAGTACTTC. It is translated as CARDVTGGESSYEQYF. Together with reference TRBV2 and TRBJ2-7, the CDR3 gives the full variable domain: EPEVTQTPSHQVTQMGQEVILRCVPISNHLYFYWYRQILGQKVEFLVSFYNNEISEKSEIFDDQFSVERPDGSNFTLKIRSTKLEDSAMYFCARDVTGGESSYEQYFGPGTRLTVT.

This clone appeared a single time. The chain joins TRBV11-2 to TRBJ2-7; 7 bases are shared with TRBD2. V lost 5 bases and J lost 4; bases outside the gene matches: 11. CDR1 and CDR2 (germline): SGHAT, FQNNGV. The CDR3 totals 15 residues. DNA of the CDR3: TGTGCCAGCAGCCTTGGGGCAGGGAGGGGATACGAGCAGTACTTC. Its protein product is CASSLGAGRGYEQYF.

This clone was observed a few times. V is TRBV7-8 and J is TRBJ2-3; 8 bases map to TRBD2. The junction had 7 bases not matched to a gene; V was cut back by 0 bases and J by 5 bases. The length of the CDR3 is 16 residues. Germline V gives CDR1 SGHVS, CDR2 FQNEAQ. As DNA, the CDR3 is TGTGCCAGCAGCTTAGCGCACAGCGGGAGCGGAGATACGCAGTATTTT. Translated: CASSLAHSGSGDTQYF. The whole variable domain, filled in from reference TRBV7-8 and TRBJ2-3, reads GAGVSQSPRYKVAKRGQDVALRCDPISGHVSLFWYQQALGQGPEFLTYFQNEAQLDKSGLPSDRFFAERPEGSVSTLKIQRTQQEDSAVYLCASSLAHSGSGDTQYFGPGTRLTVL.

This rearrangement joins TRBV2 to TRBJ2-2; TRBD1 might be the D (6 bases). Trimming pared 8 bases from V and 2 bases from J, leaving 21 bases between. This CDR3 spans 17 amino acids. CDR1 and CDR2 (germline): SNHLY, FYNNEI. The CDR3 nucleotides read TGTGCCAGCGTAGGGGCACCGACAGGAATAAACACCGGGGAGCTGTTTTTT. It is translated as CASVGAPTGINTGELFF.